This record covers a single T cell receptor (beta chain). What it recognizes is unknown. PCR used 60 Vbeta primers and 13 Jbeta primers. Assay: immunoSEQ multiplex PCR; the TCRdb copy retains only in-frame clones and omits some. The sample lists 150,000 to 200,000 clones; around three quarters were seen once. The sample comes from a study of cytomegalovirus exposure and HLA in healthy donors. V was pared by 3 bases and J by 4 bases, with 8 bases between. CDR1 SGHRS and CDR2 YFSETQ come from the germline V gene. The CDR3 is 13 residues long. Study results and limitations: The likely explanation for a cluster of highly shared sequence variants was sequencing artifact. Reports state that TCR beta sequences accurately predicted most subjects' HLA-A and HLA-B alleles. It was reportedly the case that the classifier diagnosed cytomegalovirus status with high specificity and sensitivity.

Material: PBMCs. The V call is TRBV5-1, the J call TRBJ1-3; D gene uncertain. The sequence derives from a woman aged 45 to 65 in good health and CMV-seronegative. CDR3 protein: CASSSRVGNTIYF. DNA for the CDR3: TGCGCCAGCAGCTCCCGAGTCGGAAACACCATATATTTT.